This entry lists 8 T cell receptor beta chains sequenced from one sample in a study of cytomegalovirus exposure and HLA in healthy donors. Both 60 Vbeta primers and 13 Jbeta primers went into the PCR. Generated by immunoSEQ multiplex PCR, the TCRdb table keeps only in-frame clones and is missing some. Counted here are 100,000 to 150,000 clones, around 77% occurring once; the ten biggest clones make up 4.2%. The specimen was PBMCs. All receptors derive from a male donor in good health and CMV-seropositive.

CDR3 coding DNA: TGTGCCAGCAGCCTAGGGGGGGGAGAGGCAGAGACCCAGTACTTC. As protein: CASSLGGGEAETQYF. This chain connects TRBV9 to TRBJ2-5; perhaps TRBD2 as D (7 bases). Trimming cost V 4 bases and J 4 bases, with 17 bases left between them. The CDR3 length is 15 residues. Germline values: CDR1 SGDLS, CDR2 YYNGEE.

This chain connects TRBV7-2 to TRBJ1-1; no firm D call. The V end lost 2 bases, the J end lost 1 base, and 8 bases lay between the germline ends. CDR3 length equals 14 residues. Germline V gene lookup returns CDR1 SGHTA and CDR2 FQGNSA. The CDR3 DNA follows: TGTGCCAGCAGCTTATATACAGAGAACACTGAAGCTTTCTTT. Translating gives CASSLYTENTEAFF.

This chain connects TRBV2 to TRBJ2-2, with a weak D call TRBD1 (5 bases). Germline CDR1 SNHLY, CDR2 FYNNEI. The CDR3 is 15 residues long. Deletions cut 4 bases from V and 1 base from J, with 10 bases between. The CDR3 reads CASSVQGWNTGELFF. In nucleotides, the CDR3 is TGTGCCAGCAGTGTTCAGGGATGGAACACCGGGGAGCTGTTTTTT.

CDR3 protein: CASSVTSGETDTQYF. The CDR3 coding sequence is TGTGCCAGCAGTGTCACTAGCGGGGAAACAGATACGCAGTATTTT. The V gene is TRBV6-1, the J gene TRBJ2-3; TRBD2 agrees at 10 bases. In germline, CDR1 is MNHNS, CDR2 SASEGT. The length of the CDR3 is 15 residues. V gave up 4 bases and J gave up 3 bases; unmatched junction bases: 4.

The J gene is TRBJ2-1, the V gene TRBV28; D perhaps matches TRBD2 (6 bases). This CDR3 is built from 12 residues. V gave up 3 bases and J gave up 13 bases, with 13 bases separating them. The germline gives CDR1 MDHEN, CDR2 SYDVKM. CDR3 sequence reads: CASSLAGHPQFF. CDR3 sequence (DNA): TGTGCCAGCAGTTTGGCGGGGCACCCTCAGTTCTTC.

V usage is TRBV4-1 and J usage is TRBJ2-1; 12 nucleotides align to TRBD2. Per the germline V gene, CDR1 is MGHRA and CDR2 is YSYEKL. V shed 0 bases, J shed 0 bases, and the junction held 9 bases outside the gene matches. The CDR3 contains 20 residues. This CDR3 reads CASSQDPLAGGPSSYNEQFF. CDR3 DNA: TGCGCCAGCAGCCAAGATCCACTAGCGGGAGGACCCAGCTCCTACAATGAGCAGTTCTTC.

The J gene is TRBJ1-1, the V gene TRBV10-3; 11 bases map to TRBD1. This CDR3 is built from 14 residues. Germline V gene sequence: CDR1 ENHRY, CDR2 SYGVKD. Germline trimming cut 6 bases from V and 5 bases from J; bases unmatched to any gene: 5. The DNA for the CDR3 is TGTGCCATCAGGGGGGACAGGGGGGATACTGAAGCTTTCTTT. Residues: CAIRGDRGDTEAFF.

CDR3 sequence reads: CASSLAYRGGEQYF. The DNA of the CDR3 is TGCGCCAGCAGCTTGGCTTACAGGGGCGGCGAGCAGTACTTC. The rearrangement uses TRBV5-1 and TRBJ2-7; 7 positions match TRBD1. Germline CDR1 reads SGHRS; CDR2 reads YFSETQ. The CDR3 consists of 14 residues. V shed 0 bases and J 6 bases; nucleotides not matched to a gene: 6.